The entry that follows covers one TCR beta chain sequence. These data come from a study of T cell changes during pregnancy in multiple sclerosis. Assay used: immunoSEQ multiplex PCR; TCRdb lists only in-frame clones, some missing. The repertoire includes about 47,000 clones, roughly 90% of them detected once, and about 2% sits in the top ten. V was shortened by 2 bases and J by 4 bases, with 17 bases between the two germline ends. Germline loops: CDR1 KGHSH, CDR2 LQKENI. This CDR3 contains 16 residues. This chain uses TRBV18 with TRBJ2-5; tentative D call: TRBD1 (6 bases). Sequencing was performed on peripheral blood, taken in the first trimester of pregnancy. The receptor comes from a female donor with multiple sclerosis, enrolled in a pregnancy study. The CDR3 coding sequence is TGTGCCAGCTCACCAGCATCTGGGGGCGTCGGAGAGACCCAGTACTTC. It encodes CASSPASGGVGETQYF.